A selection of T cell receptor beta chains follows, all from one sample in a study of blood T cell repertoires in COVID-19. Sequenced by immunoSEQ multiplex PCR; TCRdb stores in-frame clones only, minus some. The table has 250,000 to 300,000 clones, about 90% seen once. What was sequenced was peripheral blood. Receptor source: a woman between 25 and 40 years old with COVID-19, enrolled during active disease. Each CDR3 is given with its conserved first and last residue. Each record gives: J gene, D gene, V gene, CDR3 DNA, CDR3 protein. D genes are given only for firm matches.

>TRBJ2-1|.|TRBV6-5
TGTGCCAGCAGTTACTATCGTACGGGAGCCCGCGATGAGCAGTTCTTC
CASSYYRTGARDEQFF
>TRBJ1-1|.|TRBV9
TGTGCCAGCAGCGTAGGACCGGGTACTGAAGCTTTCTTT
CASSVGPGTEAFF
>TRBJ2-1|.|TRBV29-1
TGCAGCGTTGGGAGGGCAGTAGGGAATGAGCAGTTCTTC
CSVGRAVGNEQFF
>TRBJ2-5|TRBD1|TRBV3-1/TRBV3-2
TGTGCCAGCAGCCAAGCCAGGGGGCTAGAGACCCAGTACTTC
CASSQARGLETQYF
>TRBJ2-1|TRBD2|TRBV10-3
TGTGCCATCAGCTTTAGCGGGGGGGAGCAGTTCTTC
CAISFSGGEQFF
>TRBJ1-4|.|TRBV13
TGTGCCAGCAGCACCCGGGACAAAGTTAATGAAAAACTGTTTTTT
CASSTRDKVNEKLFF
>TRBJ2-1|.|TRBV25-1
TGTGCCAGCAGTGAGCTACCCCCCCGGGTTGAGCAGTTCTTC
CASSELPPRVEQFF
>TRBJ2-1|TRBD2|TRBV3-1/TRBV3-2
TGTGCCAGCAGCCAGGGGGGGATCGTTTACAATGAGCAGTTCTTC
CASSQGGIVYNEQFF
>TRBJ2-3|.|TRBV7-9
TGTGCCAGCAGCTTTAAGGGTAGCGGTCCCCGCACAGATACGCAGTATTTT
CASSFKGSGPRTDTQYF
>TRBJ2-2|TRBD1|TRBV5-1
TGCGCCAGCAGCCCGGGCCAGGGGGTAAAAACCGGGGAGCTGTTTTTT
CASSPGQGVKTGELFF